This T cell receptor (beta chain) was obtained from a study of blood T cell repertoires in COVID-19. Study details: T cells, B-cell-depleted T cells, or PBMCs provided the cDNA or gDNA that served as material.

Per germline, CDR1 SGHAT and CDR2 FQDESV (reference sequence). V shed 5 bases and J shed 6 bases, with 18 bases lying between them. This CDR3 has 15 residues. Per the study methods: Estimates of nucleated cell counts were drawn from the amplification of reference gene primers. The data were produced by immunoSEQ multiplex PCR, yet TCRdb's version contains in-frame clones alone and is incomplete. V, J and clone size are those of that table, while D and trimming were read from the DNA. This table holds approximately 200,000 clones, roughly nine tenths found once. This sequence originates from a man aged 25-45 years with acute or convalescent COVID-19. The chain joins TRBV11-1 to TRBJ2-3, with a weak D call TRBD1 (6 bases). The sequenced sample was peripheral blood. CDR3 nucleotides: TGTGCCAGCAGCGCCGGGACATCCCTGTTGGATACGCAGTATTTT. Residues: CASSAGTSLLDTQYF.